The 27 T cell receptor beta chains below were found in one sample sequenced in a study of shared clonotypes between healthy human individuals. TCRdb's copy holds only in-frame clones and misses some; the assay was immunoSEQ multiplex PCR. Of about 1 million clones listed, about 80% were seen once; the top ten hold 1.4%. The material sequenced was memory CD4+ T cells sorted from blood. Subset denoted: CD45RA-negative fraction. Every receptor here comes from a man younger than 35 in good health.

The V gene is TRBV5-1, the J gene TRBJ2-1, with TRBD2 matching 7 bases. CDR3 length: 15 amino acids. The ends lost 2 bases at V and 3 bases at J; junction bases unmatched: 5. Germline loops: CDR1 SGHRS, CDR2 YFSETQ. DNA of the CDR3: TGCGCCAGCAGCTTAGCGGGAAGCGACTACAATGAGCAGTTCTTC. It encodes CASSLAGSDYNEQFF.

The chain joins TRBV27 to TRBJ1-5; TRBD1 matches 8 bases. V was clipped by 7 bases and J by 4 bases; unmatched bases: 6. This CDR3 has 14 amino acids. Germline values: CDR1 MNHEY, CDR2 SMNVEV (reference sequence). The CDR3 sequence is CASMATGVNQPQHF. The DNA for the CDR3 is TGTGCCAGCATGGCGACAGGGGTTAATCAGCCCCAGCATTTT.

The V call is TRBV30, the J call TRBJ2-7; D may correspond to TRBD1 or TRBD2 (6 bases each). This CDR3 contains 12 residues. Trimming removed 5 bases at V and 7 bases at J, with 15 bases between. CDR1 is GTSNPN, CDR2 SVGIG, per germline (reference sequence). The CDR3 protein is CAWEAGGREQYF. CDR3 coding DNA: TGTGCCTGGGAAGCTGGGGGGCGGGAGCAGTACTTC.

This chain joins TRBV12-2 and TRBJ2-4; the table assigns TRBD1, which was not confirmed against the DNA. TRBV12-2 is deemed a pseudogene. The CDR3 totals 14 residues. Here the CDR3 reads CASRPWTGCCIQYF. The CDR3 DNA reads TGTGCAAGTCGCCCATGGACAGGGTGTTGCATTCAGTACTTC.

The chain uses TRBV6-5 and TRBJ2-3; D gene ambiguous. V lost 6 bases, J lost 4 bases, and 14 bases lay in between. CDR3 length: 14 amino acids. Germline values: CDR1 MNHEY, CDR2 SVGAGI. In DNA, the CDR3 is TGTGCCAGCAGCATAACCAGTACGGCAGATACGCAGTATTTT. This codes for CASSITSTADTQYF.

This clone has more than one count but fewer than ten. The chain has TRBV5-1 and TRBJ1-3; no definite D call. Germline-derived CDR1 and CDR2 are SGHRS and YFSETQ. Trimming took off 4 bases at V and 4 bases at J, with 12 bases between the two ends. The CDR3 extends over 14 amino acids. As DNA, the CDR3 is TGCGCCAGCAGCCCCGACACGGGGGGAAACACCATATATTTT. This translates into CASSPDTGGNTIYF.

CDR3 DNA: TGTGCCTGGATTGGACTAGCGGGGGTCAATGAGCAGTTCTTC. This codes for CAWIGLAGVNEQFF. The V gene is TRBV30, the J gene TRBJ2-1; 13 bases align to TRBD2. J was trimmed by 6 bases and V by 4 bases; bases with no gene match: 3. This CDR3 region has 14 residues. Looked up from germline, CDR1 is GTSNPN and CDR2 is SVGIG (reference sequence).

This clone was recorded a few times. The CDR3 protein is CASSRTAEDTEAFF. CDR3 in DNA: TGTGCCAGCAGCAGGACGGCGGAGGACACTGAAGCTTTCTTT. The genes are TRBV4-2 and TRBJ1-1; D remains unclear. V lost 5 bases, J lost 3 bases, and 13 bases lay in between. The germline V gene encodes CDR1 LGHNA and CDR2 YNFKEQ. This CDR3 contains 14 residues.

This rearrangement joins TRBV7-2 to TRBJ2-1; D ambiguous. Germline V gives CDR1 SGHTA, CDR2 FQGNSA. The CDR3 consists of 12 residues. Trimming cost V 3 bases and J 4 bases, with 4 bases left between them. CDR3 sequence (DNA): TGTGCCAGCAGCTTCCGATACAATGAGCAGTTCTTC. Residues: CASSFRYNEQFF.

The gene calls are TRBV2 and TRBJ2-1; 9 nucleotides line up with TRBD2. V lost 2 bases and J lost 4; bases outside the gene matches: 3. The CDR3 runs 15 residues. The germline V gene has CDR1 SNHLY and CDR2 FYNNEI. Here the CDR3 DNA reads TGTGCCAGCAGTGAAAAGCGGGGGGCTTACAATGAGCAGTTCTTC. This translates into CASSEKRGAYNEQFF.

The rearrangement joins TRBV5-4 to TRBJ2-6; D is perhaps TRBD1 (5 bases). V was cut by 0 bases and J by 0 bases, with 7 bases left in between. Germline CDR1 reads SGHNT; CDR2 reads YYREEE (reference sequence). The CDR3 loop spans 16 amino acids. DNA of the CDR3: TGTGCCAGCAGCTTGGGAAGGGGCTCTGGGGCCAACGTCCTGACTTTC. This gives the protein CASSLGRGSGANVLTF.

V and J are TRBV4-3 and TRBJ1-2, with D uncertain. The CDR3 extends over 15 amino acids. The germline V gene has CDR1 LGHNA and CDR2 YSLEER. V lost 0 bases, J lost 8 bases, and 16 bases lay in between. Here the CDR3 reads CASSQDPSQAEGYTF. CDR3 nucleotide sequence: TGCGCCAGCAGCCAAGATCCGAGTCAGGCGGAGGGCTACACCTTC.

A few counts support this clone. V usage is TRBV6-1 and J usage is TRBJ1-5; D may be TRBD1 (5 bases). Trimming shortened V by 4 bases and J by 6 bases, and 16 bases separated the two germline ends. The CDR3 sequence is 15 residues long. Germline loops: CDR1 MNHNS, CDR2 SASEGT. The CDR3 region is CASSVGTGVSQPQHF. CDR3 bases: TGTGCCAGCAGTGTGGGTACAGGAGTTAGTCAGCCCCAGCATTTT.

This chain connects TRBV6-1 to TRBJ1-5, with 7 bases identical to TRBD1. V lost 4 bases to trimming and J lost 7 bases; unmatched junction nucleotides: 4. The CDR3 consists of 13 residues. CDR1 and CDR2 (germline): MNHNS, SASEGT. CDR3 in amino acids: CASSGQGGQPQHF. The DNA for the CDR3 is TGTGCCAGCAGTGGACAGGGTGGGCAGCCCCAGCATTTT.

The CDR3 bases are TGCGCCAGCAGCCGACAGGGATCCACTGAAGCTTTCTTT. It is translated as CASSRQGSTEAFF. This chain joins TRBV10-1 and TRBJ1-1; 7 nucleotides line up with TRBD1. The CDR3 is made up of 13 amino acids. V lost 6 bases to trimming and J lost 4 bases; unmatched junction nucleotides: 5. Germline assignment: CDR1 WNHNN and CDR2 SYGVQD (reference sequence).

The V gene is TRBV18, the J gene TRBJ2-6; D call uncertain. The germline CDR1 and CDR2 sequences are KGHSH and LQKENI. Trimming shortened V by 4 bases and J by 0 bases, and 7 bases separated the two germline ends. CDR3 length equals 15 residues. The CDR3 region has the DNA TGTGCCAGCTCACTACAGAGCTCTGGGGCCAACGTCCTGACTTTC. Translation gives CASSLQSSGANVLTF. Based on the CDR3 plus reference TRBV18 and TRBJ2-6, the full variable domain is NAGVMQNPRHLVRRRGQEARLRCSPMKGHSHVYWYRQLPEEGLKFMVYLQKENIIDESGMPKERFSAEFPKEGPSILRIQQVVRGDSAAYFCASSLQSSGANVLTFGAGSRLTVL.

The V call is TRBV5-1, the J call TRBJ1-3; D call uncertain. Trimming shortened V by 0 bases and J by 3 bases, and 10 bases separated the two germline ends. The CDR3 contains 15 residues. The germline CDR1 and CDR2 sequences are SGHRS and YFSETQ. CDR3 residues: CASSLGREYGNTIYF. CDR3 bases: TGCGCCAGCAGCTTGGGAAGGGAGTATGGAAACACCATATATTTT.

The chain is built from TRBV5-8 and TRBJ2-1; no clear D. This CDR3 has 14 amino acids. Trimming removed 0 bases at V and 0 bases at J, with 4 bases between. Germline lookup yields CDR1 SGHTS and CDR2 YDEGEE. The DNA of the CDR3 is TGTGCCAGCAGCTTGGGACACTCCTACAATGAGCAGTTCTTC. As protein: CASSLGHSYNEQFF. Combining the CDR3 with reference TRBV5-8 and TRBJ2-1 gives the whole variable domain EAGVTQSPTHLIKTRGQQATLRCSPISGHTSVYWYQQALGLGLQFLLWYDEGEERNRGNFPPRFSGRQFPNYSSELNVNALELEDSALYLCASSLGHSYNEQFFGPGTRLTVL.

The genes are TRBV18 and TRBJ2-3, with 11 bases fitting TRBD2. The CDR3 runs to 13 residues. The germline gives CDR1 KGHSH, CDR2 LQKENI. V shed 6 bases and J 4 bases; nucleotides not matched to a gene: 0. CDR3: CASSTSGADTQYF. The CDR3 region has the DNA TGTGCCAGCTCGACTAGCGGGGCAGATACGCAGTATTTT.

V gene TRBV7-2 combines with J gene TRBJ2-2, with 10 positions matching TRBD2. The CDR3 contains 16 residues. Germline V lookup: CDR1 SGHTA, CDR2 FQGNSA. J lost 2 bases, V lost 2 bases, and 2 bases had no gene match. CDR3 region: CASSLLAGANTGELFF. CDR3 DNA sequence: TGTGCCAGCAGCTTACTAGCGGGAGCAAACACCGGGGAGCTGTTTTTT.

Only one count was recorded for this clone. The chain joins TRBV6-5 to TRBJ1-1, with a possible D match to TRBD1 (5 bases). Germline V gene sequence: CDR1 MNHEY, CDR2 SVGAGI. Trimming pared 6 bases from V and 8 bases from J, leaving 16 bases between. CDR3 length: 13 amino acids. In DNA, the CDR3 is TGTGCCAGCAGCACGAACACAGGTCTAGAAGCTTTCTTT. Amino acids: CASSTNTGLEAFF.

V gene TRBV4-1 combines with J gene TRBJ1-2, with D tentatively TRBD1 (6 bases). Trimming took off 0 bases at V and 5 bases at J, with 10 bases between the two ends. CDR1 and CDR2 (germline): MGHRA, YSYEKL. This CDR3 contains 14 residues. DNA of the CDR3: TGCGCCAGCAGCCAAGAATGGACAGAGTATGGCTACACCTTC. Protein: CASSQEWTEYGYTF.

The genes are TRBV19 and TRBJ1-5, with 7 positions matching TRBD1. The germline CDR1 and CDR2 sequences are LNHDA and SQIVND (reference sequence). After removal of 3 bases from V and 6 bases from J, the junction contained 11 bases not matched to a gene. The CDR3 spans 16 residues. The CDR3 DNA follows: TGTGCCAGTAGTATTGGGAAGGACAGGCAAGTTCAGCCCCAGCATTTT. Translating it yields CASSIGKDRQVQPQHF.

This sequence joins TRBV7-8 and TRBJ2-2, with D uncertain. This CDR3 spans 14 amino acids. V shed 5 bases and J shed 6 bases, with 13 bases lying between them. Germline values: CDR1 SGHVS, CDR2 FQNEAQ. CDR3 sequence reads: CASSIEGLSGELFF. CDR3 in DNA: TGTGCCAGCAGCATAGAAGGTCTCTCCGGGGAGCTGTTTTTT.

The table lists this clone with a count of one. The V and J genes are TRBV10-3 and TRBJ2-3; 14 bases are shared with TRBD2. Germline CDR1 reads ENHRY; CDR2 reads SYGVKD. Trimming at V came to 10 bases and at J to 6 bases, leaving 6 bases not matched to a gene. This CDR3 has 14 residues. CDR3 bases: TGTGCCACCAAGACTAGCGGGAGGGCGGATACGCAGTATTTT. It is translated as CATKTSGRADTQYF.

The chain joins TRBV10-3 to TRBJ2-3; unclear D gene. CDR1 is ENHRY and CDR2 is SYGVKD in the germline V gene. Trimming cost V 4 bases and J 5 bases, with 7 bases left between them. The CDR3 runs to 12 residues. CDR3 nucleotide sequence: TGTGCCATCAGTGCCCCGAGAGATACGCAGTATTTT. Protein product: CAISAPRDTQYF.

The rearrangement links TRBV7-8 to TRBJ1-5; 10 bases match TRBD1. Germline CDR1 reads SGHVS; CDR2 reads FQNEAQ. V lost 6 bases, J lost 6 bases, and 8 bases stayed unmatched. CDR3 length: 15 amino acids. The CDR3 sequence: CASSLAGTGVQPQHF. The CDR3 nucleotides are TGTGCCAGCAGTCTTGCCGGGACAGGGGTTCAGCCCCAGCATTTT. Filled out from reference TRBV7-8 and TRBJ1-5, the complete variable domain reads GAGVSQSPRYKVAKRGQDVALRCDPISGHVSLFWYQQALGQGPEFLTYFQNEAQLDKSGLPSDRFFAERPEGSVSTLKIQRTQQEDSAVYLCASSLAGTGVQPQHFGDGTRLSIL.